This T cell receptor beta chain was obtained from a study of blood T cell repertoires in COVID-19. Across the whole study: Spain, Italy and the United States supplied samples that represented acute and convalescent COVID-19. T cells, B-cell-depleted T cells, or PBMCs provided the cDNA or gDNA that served as material.

Germline V gene sequence: CDR1 DFQATT, CDR2 SNEGSKA (reference sequence). The CDR3 totals 11 residues. The V and J ends lost 5 bases and 7 bases, in that order; junction bases with no gene match: 3. This clone is a singleton in its sample. One Seattle source followed patients from active infection through their disease course. Data came from immunoSEQ multiplex PCR; TCRdb stores just in-frame clones and leaves some out. The sample records about 250,000 clones, roughly 88% being singletons. The gene calls are TRBV20-1 and TRBJ1-1, with 8 bases fitting TRBD1. The TCR originated in a woman in her 30s with COVID-19, enrolled during active disease. Sample: peripheral blood. The CDR3, as DNA: TGCAGTGCTGGACAGGGCCGTGAAGCTTTCTTT. This translates into CSAGQGREAFF.